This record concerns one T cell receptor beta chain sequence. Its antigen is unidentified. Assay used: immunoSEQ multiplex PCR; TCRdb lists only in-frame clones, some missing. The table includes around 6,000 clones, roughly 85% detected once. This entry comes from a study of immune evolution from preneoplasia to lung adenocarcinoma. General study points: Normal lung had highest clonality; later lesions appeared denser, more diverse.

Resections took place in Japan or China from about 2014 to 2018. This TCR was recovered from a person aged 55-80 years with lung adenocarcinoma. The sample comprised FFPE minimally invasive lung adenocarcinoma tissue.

This chain's CDR3 is CAGDRINSPLHF. CDR3 DNA: TGTGCCGGGGACAGAATTAATTCACCCCTCCACTTT. The J gene is TRBJ1-6, the V gene TRBV30; TRBD1 aligns across 7 bases. Trimming removed 8 bases from V and 6 bases from J; junction bases left unmatched: 4. CDR1 GTSNPN and CDR2 SVGIG come from the germline V gene (reference sequence). The CDR3 is 12 amino acids.